This T cell receptor beta chain is drawn from a study of Graves' ophthalmopathy and Graves' hyperthyroidism. On the study more broadly: Untreated patients at initial diagnosis provided peripheral blood.

RNA transcripts provided the template for amplifying TCR beta CDR3 regions. The authors performed first-round RT-PCR with HTBI primers and then a second-round multiplex PCR. One entry per CDR3 protein, called by TCRdb with MiXCR from the multiplex PCR reads. Among about 370,000 distinct CDR3 sequences, approximately 20% were seen once, and the ten largest hold 1.5% to 2%. Germline CDR1 MNHEY, CDR2 SVGAGI. The CDR3 covers 17 residues. After removal of 6 bases from V and 9 bases from J, the junction contained 15 bases not matched to a gene. Many counts were recorded for this clonotype. The V gene is TRBV6-5, the J gene TRBJ1-6; the match to TRBD1 covers 9 bases. Material for sequencing was peripheral blood. The sequence was obtained from a woman between 18 and 29 years old with Graves' ophthalmopathy. This CDR3 is CASRYNRGRHDGSPLHF. The CDR3, as DNA: TGTGCCAGCAGGTACAACAGGGGGCGTCATGATGGTTCACCCCTCCACTTT.